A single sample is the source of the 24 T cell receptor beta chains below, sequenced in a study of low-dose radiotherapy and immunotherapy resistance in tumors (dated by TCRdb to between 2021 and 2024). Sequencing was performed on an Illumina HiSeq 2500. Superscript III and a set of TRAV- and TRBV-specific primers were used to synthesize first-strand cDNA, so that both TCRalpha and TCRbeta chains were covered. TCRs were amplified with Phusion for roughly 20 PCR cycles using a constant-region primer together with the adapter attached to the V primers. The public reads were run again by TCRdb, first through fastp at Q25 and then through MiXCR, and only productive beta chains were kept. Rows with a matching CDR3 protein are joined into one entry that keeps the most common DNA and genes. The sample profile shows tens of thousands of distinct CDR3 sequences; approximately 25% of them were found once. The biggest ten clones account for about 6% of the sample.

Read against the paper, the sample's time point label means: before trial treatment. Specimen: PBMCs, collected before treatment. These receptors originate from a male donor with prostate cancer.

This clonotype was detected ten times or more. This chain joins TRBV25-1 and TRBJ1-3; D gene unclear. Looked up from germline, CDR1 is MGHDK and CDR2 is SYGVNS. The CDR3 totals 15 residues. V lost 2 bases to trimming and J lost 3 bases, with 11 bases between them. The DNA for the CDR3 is TGTGCCAGCAGTGAAAGTGGAGGAATTGGAAACACCATATATTTT. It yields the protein CASSESGGIGNTIYF.

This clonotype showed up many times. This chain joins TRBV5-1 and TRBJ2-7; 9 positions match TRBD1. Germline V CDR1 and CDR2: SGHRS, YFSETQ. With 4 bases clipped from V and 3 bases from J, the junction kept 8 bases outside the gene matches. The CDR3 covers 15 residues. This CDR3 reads CASSRWGQGNYEQYF. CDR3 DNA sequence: TGCGCCAGCAGCCGATGGGGACAGGGTAACTACGAGCAGTACTTC.

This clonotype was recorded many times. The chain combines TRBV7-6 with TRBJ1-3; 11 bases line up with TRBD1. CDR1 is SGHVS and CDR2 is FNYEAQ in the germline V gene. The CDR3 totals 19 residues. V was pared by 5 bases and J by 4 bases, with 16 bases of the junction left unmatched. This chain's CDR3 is CASSPTHRPGTGGGNTIYF. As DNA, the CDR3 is TGTGCCAGCAGCCCAACCCATCGCCCCGGGACAGGGGGAGGAAACACCATATATTTT.

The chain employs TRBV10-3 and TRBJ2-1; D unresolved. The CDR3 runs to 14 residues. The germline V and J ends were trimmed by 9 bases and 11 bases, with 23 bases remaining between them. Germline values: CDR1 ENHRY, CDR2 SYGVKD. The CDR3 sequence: CAIEDQIKPQKQFF. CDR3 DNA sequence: TGTGCCATAGAGGACCAAATAAAACCACAGAAGCAGTTCTTC.

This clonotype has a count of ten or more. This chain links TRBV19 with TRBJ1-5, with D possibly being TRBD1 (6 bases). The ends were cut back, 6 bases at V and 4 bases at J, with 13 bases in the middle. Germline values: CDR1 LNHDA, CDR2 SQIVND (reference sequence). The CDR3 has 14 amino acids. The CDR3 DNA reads TGTGCCAGTAGGGACAGAGAGATAAATCAGCCCCAGCATTTT. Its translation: CASRDREINQPQHF. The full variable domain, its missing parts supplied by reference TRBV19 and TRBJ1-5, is DGGITQSPKYLFRKEGQNVTLSCEQNLNHDAMYWYRQDPGQGLRLIYYSQIVNDFQKGDIAEGYSVSREKKESFPLTVTSAQKNPTAFYLCASRDREINQPQHFGDGTRLSIL.

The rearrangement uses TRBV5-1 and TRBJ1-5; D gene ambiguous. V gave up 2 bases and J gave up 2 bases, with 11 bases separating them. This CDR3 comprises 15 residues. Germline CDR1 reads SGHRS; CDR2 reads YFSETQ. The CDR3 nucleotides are TGCGCCAGCAGCTTCGGCTCGGATGGCAATCAGCCCCAGCATTTT. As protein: CASSFGSDGNQPQHF.

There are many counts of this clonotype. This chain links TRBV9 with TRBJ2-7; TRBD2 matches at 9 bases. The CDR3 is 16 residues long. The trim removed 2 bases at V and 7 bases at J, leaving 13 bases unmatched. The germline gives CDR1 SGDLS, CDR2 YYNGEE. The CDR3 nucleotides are TGTGCCAGCAGCGTTAGATCGCGGGAGGGTGTAGGGGAGCAGTACTTC. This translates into CASSVRSREGVGEQYF.

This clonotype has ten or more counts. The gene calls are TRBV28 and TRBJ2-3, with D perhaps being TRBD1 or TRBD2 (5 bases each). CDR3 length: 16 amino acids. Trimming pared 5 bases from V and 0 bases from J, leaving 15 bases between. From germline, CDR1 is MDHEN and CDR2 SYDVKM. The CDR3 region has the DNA TGTGCCAGCAGTCTCCCGGGACGCACAAGCACAGATACGCAGTATTTT. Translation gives CASSLPGRTSTDTQYF. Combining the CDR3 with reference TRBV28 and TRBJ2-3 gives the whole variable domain DVKVTQSSRYLVKRTGEKVFLECVQDMDHENMFWYRQDPGLGLRLIYFSYDVKMKEKGDIPEGYSVSREKKERFSLILESASTNQTSMYLCASSLPGRTSTDTQYFGPGTRLTVL.

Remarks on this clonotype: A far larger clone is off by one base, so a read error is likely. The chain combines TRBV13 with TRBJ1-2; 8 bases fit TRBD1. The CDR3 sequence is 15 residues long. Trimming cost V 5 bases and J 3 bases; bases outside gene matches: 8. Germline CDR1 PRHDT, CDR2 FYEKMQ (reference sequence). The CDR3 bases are TGTGCCAGCAGCCACCTCCCGACAGGGGACTATGGCTACACCTTC. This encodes CASSHLPTGDYGYTF.

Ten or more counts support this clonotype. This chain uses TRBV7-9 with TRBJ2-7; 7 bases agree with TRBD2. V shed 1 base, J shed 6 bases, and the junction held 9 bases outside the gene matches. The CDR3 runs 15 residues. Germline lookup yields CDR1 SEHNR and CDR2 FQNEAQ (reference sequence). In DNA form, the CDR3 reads TGTGCCAGCAGCTTAGTGGGAGGGCTACAAGGCGAGCAGTACTTC. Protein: CASSLVGGLQGEQYF.

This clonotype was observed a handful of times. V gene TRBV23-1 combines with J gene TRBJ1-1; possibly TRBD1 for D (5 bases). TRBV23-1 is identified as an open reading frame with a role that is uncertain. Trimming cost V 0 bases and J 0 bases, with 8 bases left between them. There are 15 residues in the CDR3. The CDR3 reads CASSQSRGLNTEAFF. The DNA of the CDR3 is TGCGCCAGCAGTCAATCGAGGGGATTGAACACTGAAGCTTTCTTT.

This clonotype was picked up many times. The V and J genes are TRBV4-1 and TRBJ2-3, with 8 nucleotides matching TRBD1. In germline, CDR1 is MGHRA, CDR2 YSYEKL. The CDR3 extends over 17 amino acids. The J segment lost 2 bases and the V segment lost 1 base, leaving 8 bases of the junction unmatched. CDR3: CASSQVKDRDDTDTQYF. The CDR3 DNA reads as TGCGCCAGCAGCCAAGTTAAGGACAGGGACGACACAGATACGCAGTATTTT.

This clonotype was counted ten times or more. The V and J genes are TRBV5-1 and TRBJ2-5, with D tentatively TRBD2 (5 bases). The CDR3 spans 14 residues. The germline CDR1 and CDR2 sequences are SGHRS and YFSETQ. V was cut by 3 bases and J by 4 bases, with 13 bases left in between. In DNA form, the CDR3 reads TGCGCCAGCAGCTCCCCGACGGGGATAGAGACCCAGTACTTC. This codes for CASSSPTGIETQYF.

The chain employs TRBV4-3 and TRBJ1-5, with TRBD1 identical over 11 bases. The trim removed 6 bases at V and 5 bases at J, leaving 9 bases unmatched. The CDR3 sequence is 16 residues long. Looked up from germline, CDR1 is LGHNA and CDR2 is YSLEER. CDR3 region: CASRQLGQGADQPQHF. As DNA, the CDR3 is TGCGCCAGCAGACAACTCGGACAGGGGGCCGATCAGCCCCAGCATTTT.

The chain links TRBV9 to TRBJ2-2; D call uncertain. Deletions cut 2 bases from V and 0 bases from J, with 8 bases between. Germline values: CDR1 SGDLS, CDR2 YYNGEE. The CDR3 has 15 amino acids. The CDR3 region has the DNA TGTGCCAGCAGCGTTTGGGCTACGAACACCGGGGAGCTGTTTTTT. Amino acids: CASSVWATNTGELFF.

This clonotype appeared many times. CDR3: CASSQPLRQGLSYEQYF. In DNA form, the CDR3 reads TGCGCCAGCAGCCAACCGCTCAGACAGGGACTCTCCTACGAGCAGTACTTC. V usage is TRBV4-1 and J usage is TRBJ2-7; TRBD1 might be the D (7 bases). Germline CDR1 MGHRA, CDR2 YSYEKL. Trimming cost V 2 bases and J 0 bases, with 17 bases left between them. This CDR3 comprises 17 residues.

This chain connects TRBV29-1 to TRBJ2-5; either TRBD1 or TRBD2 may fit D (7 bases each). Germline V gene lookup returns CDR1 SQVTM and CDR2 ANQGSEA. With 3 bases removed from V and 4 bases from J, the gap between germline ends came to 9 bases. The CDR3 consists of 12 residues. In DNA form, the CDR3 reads TGCAGCGTTGACAGGGGGGGAGAGACCCAGTACTTC. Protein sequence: CSVDRGGETQYF.

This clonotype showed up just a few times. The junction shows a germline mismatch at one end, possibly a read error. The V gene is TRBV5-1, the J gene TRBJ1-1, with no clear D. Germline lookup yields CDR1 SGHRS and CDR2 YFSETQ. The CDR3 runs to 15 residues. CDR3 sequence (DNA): TGTGCCAGCACCCAAGGTCCCAGTTTGAACACTGAAGCTTTCTTT. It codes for CASTQGPSLNTEAFF. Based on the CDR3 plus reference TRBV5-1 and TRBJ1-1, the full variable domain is KAGVTQTPRYLIKTRGQQVTLSCSPISGHRSVSWYQQTPGQGLQFLFEYFSETQRNKGNFPGRFSGRQFSNSRSEMNVSTLELGDSALYLCASTQGPSLNTEAFFGQGTRLTVV.

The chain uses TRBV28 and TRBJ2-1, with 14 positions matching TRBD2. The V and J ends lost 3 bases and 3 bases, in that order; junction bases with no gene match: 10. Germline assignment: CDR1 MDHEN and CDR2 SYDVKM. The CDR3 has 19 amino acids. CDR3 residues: CASSFHSGLAGEVYNEQFF. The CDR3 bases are TGTGCCAGCAGTTTTCATTCGGGACTAGCGGGAGAGGTCTACAATGAGCAGTTCTTC.

The CDR3 spells CASSPWLAGSYNEQFF. The CDR3 coding sequence is TGTGCCAGCAGCCCCTGGCTAGCGGGGTCCTACAATGAGCAGTTCTTC. J is TRBJ2-1 and V is TRBV7-2; 9 bases are shared with TRBD2. Germline V gene data show CDR1 as SGHTA and CDR2 as FQGNSA. V was clipped by 5 bases and J by 1 base; unmatched bases: 6. The CDR3 loop spans 16 amino acids. Supplemented by reference TRBV7-2 and TRBJ2-1, the full variable domain reads GAGVSQSPSNKVTEKGKDVELRCDPISGHTALYWYRQSLGQGLEFLIYFQGNSAPDKSGLPSDRFSAERTGGSVSTLTIQRTQQEDSAVYLCASSPWLAGSYNEQFFGPGTRLTVL.

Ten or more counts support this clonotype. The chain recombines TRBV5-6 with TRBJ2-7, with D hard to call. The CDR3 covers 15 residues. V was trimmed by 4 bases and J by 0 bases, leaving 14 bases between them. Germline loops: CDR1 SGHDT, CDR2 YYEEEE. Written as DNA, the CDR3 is TGTGCCAGCAGCCCGCGAGGTTTTATCTCCTACGAGCAGTACTTC. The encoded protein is CASSPRGFISYEQYF.

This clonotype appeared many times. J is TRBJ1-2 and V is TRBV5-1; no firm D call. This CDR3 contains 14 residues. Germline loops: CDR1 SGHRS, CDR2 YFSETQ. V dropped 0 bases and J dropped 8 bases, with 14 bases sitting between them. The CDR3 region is CASSLEAGLSGYTF. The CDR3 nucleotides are TGCGCCAGCAGCTTGGAAGCAGGTCTATCAGGCTACACCTTC.

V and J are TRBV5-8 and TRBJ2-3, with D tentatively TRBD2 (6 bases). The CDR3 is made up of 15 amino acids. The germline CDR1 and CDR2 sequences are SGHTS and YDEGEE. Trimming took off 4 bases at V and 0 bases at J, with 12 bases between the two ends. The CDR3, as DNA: TGTGCCAGCAGCGCCCCCGGGACTAGCACAGATACGCAGTATTTT. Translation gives CASSAPGTSTDTQYF.

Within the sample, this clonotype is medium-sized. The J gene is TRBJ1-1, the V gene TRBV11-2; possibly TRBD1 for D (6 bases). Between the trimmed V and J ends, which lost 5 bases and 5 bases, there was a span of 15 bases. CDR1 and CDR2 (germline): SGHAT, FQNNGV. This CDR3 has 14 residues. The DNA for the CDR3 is TGTGCCAGCAGCGAAGAGGGGGTGGGGACTGAAGCTTTCTTT. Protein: CASSEEGVGTEAFF. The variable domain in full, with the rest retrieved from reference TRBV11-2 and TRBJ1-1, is EAGVAQSPRYKIIEKRQSVAFWCNPISGHATLYWYQQILGQGPKLLIQFQNNGVVDDSQLPKDRFSAERLKGVDSTLKIQPAKLEDSAVYLCASSEEGVGTEAFFGQGTRLTVV.